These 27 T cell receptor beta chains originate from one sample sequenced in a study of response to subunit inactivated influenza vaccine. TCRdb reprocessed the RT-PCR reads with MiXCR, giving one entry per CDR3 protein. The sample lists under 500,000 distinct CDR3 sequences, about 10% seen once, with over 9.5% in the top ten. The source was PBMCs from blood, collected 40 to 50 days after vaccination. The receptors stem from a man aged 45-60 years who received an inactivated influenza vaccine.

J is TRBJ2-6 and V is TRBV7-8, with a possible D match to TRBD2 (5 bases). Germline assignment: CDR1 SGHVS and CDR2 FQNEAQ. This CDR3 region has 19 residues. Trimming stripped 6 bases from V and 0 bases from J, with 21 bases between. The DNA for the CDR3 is TGTGCCAGCAGTCACGACCGTTGGACCGGGATCTCTGGGGCCAACGTCCTGACTTTC. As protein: CASSHDRWTGISGANVLTF.

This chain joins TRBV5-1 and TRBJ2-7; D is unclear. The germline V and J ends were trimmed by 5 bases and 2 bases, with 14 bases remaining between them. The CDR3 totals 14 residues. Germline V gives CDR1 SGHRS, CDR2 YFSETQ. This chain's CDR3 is CASRQNTIPYEQYF. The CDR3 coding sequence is TGCGCCAGCAGACAAAACACGATACCCTACGAGCAGTACTTC.

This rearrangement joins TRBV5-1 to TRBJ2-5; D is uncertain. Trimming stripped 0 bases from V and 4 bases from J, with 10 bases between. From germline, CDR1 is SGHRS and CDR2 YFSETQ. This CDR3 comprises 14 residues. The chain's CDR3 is CASSLGASAETQYF. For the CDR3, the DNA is TGCGCCAGCAGCTTGGGGGCGTCAGCAGAGACCCAGTACTTC.

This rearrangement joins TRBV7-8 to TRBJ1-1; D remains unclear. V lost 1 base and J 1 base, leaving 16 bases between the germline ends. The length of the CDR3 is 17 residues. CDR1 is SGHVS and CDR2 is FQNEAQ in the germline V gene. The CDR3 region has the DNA TGTGCCAGCAGCTTAGACTTCATAGGGATCAGGAACACTGAAGCTTTCTTT. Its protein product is CASSLDFIGIRNTEAFF.

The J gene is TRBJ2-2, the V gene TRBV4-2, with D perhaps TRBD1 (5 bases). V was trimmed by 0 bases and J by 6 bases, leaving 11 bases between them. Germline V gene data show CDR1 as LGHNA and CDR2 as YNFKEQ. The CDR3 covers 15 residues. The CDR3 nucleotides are TGTGCCAGCAGCCAAGATAAAGGGGTTTCCGGGGAGCTGTTTTTT. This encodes CASSQDKGVSGELFF.

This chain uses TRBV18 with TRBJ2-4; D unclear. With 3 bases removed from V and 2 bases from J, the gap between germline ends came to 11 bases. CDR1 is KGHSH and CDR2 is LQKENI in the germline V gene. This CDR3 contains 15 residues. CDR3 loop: CASSPPGDPKNIQYF. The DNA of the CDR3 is TGTGCCAGCTCACCTCCAGGAGATCCCAAAAACATTCAGTACTTC.

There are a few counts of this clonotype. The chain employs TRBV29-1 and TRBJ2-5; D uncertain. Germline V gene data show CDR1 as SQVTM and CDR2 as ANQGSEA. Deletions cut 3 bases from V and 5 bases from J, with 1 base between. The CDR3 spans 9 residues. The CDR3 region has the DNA TGCAGCGTTGATGAGACCCAGTACTTC. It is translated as CSVDETQYF.

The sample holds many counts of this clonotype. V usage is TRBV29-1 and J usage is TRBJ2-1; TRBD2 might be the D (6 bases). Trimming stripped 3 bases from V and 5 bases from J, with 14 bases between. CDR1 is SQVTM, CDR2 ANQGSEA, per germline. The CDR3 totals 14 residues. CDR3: CSVDGRTVHNEQFF. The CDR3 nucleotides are TGCAGCGTTGATGGGAGGACCGTCCACAATGAGCAGTTCTTC.

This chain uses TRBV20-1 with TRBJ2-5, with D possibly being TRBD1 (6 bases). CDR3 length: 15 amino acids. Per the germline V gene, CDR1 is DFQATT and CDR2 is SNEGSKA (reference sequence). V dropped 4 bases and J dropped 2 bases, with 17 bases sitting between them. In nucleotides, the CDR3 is TGCAGTGCTAAGGGGGACCAGGCGACACAAGAGACCCAGTACTTC. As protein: CSAKGDQATQETQYF.

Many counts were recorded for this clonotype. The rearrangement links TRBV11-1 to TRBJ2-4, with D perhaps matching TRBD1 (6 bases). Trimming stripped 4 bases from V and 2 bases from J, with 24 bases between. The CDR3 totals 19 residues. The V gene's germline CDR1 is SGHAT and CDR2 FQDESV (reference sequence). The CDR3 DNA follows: TGTGCCAGCAGCTCGCTTAGGGGCGACAGGATTATTTCCAAAAACATTCAGTACTTC. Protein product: CASSSLRGDRIISKNIQYF. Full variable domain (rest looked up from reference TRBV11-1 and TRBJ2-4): EAEVAQSPRYKITEKSQAVAFWCDPISGHATLYWYRQILGQGPELLVQFQDESVVDDSQLPKDRFSAERLKGVDSTLKIQPAELGDSAMYLCASSSLRGDRIISKNIQYFGAGTRLSVL.

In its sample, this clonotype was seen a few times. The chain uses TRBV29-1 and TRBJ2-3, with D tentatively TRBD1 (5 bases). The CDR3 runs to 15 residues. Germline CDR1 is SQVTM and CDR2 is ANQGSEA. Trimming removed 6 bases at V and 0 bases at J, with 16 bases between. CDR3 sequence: CSVLGKGFSTDTQYF. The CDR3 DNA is TGCAGCGTCCTAGGGAAGGGGTTCAGCACAGATACGCAGTATTTT.

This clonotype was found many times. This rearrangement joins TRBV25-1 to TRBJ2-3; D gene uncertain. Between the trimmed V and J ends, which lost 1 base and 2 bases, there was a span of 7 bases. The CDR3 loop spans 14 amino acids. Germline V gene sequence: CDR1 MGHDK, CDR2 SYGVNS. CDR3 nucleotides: TGTGCCAGCAGTGAATTGGCAGACACAGATACGCAGTATTTT. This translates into CASSELADTDTQYF.

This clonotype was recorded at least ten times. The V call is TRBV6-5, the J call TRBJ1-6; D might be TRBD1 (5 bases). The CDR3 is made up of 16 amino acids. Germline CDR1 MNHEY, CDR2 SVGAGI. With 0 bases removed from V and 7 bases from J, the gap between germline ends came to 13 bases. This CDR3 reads CASSYSYGQGNSPLHF. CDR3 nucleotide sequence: TGTGCCAGCAGTTACTCGTACGGACAAGGGAATTCACCCCTCCACTTT.

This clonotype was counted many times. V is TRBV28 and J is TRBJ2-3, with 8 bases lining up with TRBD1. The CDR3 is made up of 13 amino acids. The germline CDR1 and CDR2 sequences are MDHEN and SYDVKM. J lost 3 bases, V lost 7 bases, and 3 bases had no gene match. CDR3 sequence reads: CASKDRVTDTQYF. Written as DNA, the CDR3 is TGTGCCAGCAAGGACAGGGTAACAGATACGCAGTATTTT.

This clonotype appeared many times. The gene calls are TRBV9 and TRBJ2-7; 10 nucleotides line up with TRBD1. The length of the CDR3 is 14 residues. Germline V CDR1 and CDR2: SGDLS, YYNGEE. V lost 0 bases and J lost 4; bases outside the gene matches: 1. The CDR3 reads CASSVGDRGYEQYF. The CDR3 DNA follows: TGTGCCAGCAGCGTAGGGGACAGGGGATACGAGCAGTACTTC.

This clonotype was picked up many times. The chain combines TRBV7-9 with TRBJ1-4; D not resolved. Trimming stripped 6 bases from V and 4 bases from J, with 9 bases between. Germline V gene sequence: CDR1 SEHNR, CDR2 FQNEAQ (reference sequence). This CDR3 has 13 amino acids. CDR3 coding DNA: TGTGCCAGCAGGGACGGCGATAATGAAAAACTGTTTTTT. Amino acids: CASRDGDNEKLFF.

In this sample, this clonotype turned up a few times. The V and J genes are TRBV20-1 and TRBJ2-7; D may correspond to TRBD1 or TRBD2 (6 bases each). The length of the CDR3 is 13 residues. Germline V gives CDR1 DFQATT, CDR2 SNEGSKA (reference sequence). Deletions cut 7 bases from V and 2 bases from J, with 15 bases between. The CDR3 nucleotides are TGCAGTGGCCTGGGGGGCCGCCCCTACGAGCAGTACTTC. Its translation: CSGLGGRPYEQYF.

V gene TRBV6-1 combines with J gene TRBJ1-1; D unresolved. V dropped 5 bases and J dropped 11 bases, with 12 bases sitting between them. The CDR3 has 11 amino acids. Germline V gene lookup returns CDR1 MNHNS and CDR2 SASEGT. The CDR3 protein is CASSTPKGAFF. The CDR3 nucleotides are TGTGCCAGCAGTACCCCCAAGGGCGCTTTCTTT.

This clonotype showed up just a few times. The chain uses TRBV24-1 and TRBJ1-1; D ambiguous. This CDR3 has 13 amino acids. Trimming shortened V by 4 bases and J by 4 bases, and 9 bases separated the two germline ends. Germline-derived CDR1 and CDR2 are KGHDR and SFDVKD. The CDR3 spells CATSDPGGTEAFF. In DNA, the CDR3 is TGTGCCACCAGTGACCCCGGAGGCACTGAAGCTTTCTTT.

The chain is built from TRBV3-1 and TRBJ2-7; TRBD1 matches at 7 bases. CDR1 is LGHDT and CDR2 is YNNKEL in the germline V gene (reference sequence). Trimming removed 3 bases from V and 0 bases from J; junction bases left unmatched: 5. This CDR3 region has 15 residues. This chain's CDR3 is CASSQGQLYSYEQYF. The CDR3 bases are TGTGCCAGCAGCCAGGGACAGCTGTACTCCTACGAGCAGTACTTC.

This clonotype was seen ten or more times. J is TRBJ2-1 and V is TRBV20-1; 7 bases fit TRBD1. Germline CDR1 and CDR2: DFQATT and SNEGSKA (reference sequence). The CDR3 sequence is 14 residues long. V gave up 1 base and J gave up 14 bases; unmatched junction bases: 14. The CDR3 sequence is CSARAPNRGLLEFF. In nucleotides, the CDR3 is TGCAGTGCTAGAGCCCCAAACAGGGGTCTTCTTGAGTTCTTC.

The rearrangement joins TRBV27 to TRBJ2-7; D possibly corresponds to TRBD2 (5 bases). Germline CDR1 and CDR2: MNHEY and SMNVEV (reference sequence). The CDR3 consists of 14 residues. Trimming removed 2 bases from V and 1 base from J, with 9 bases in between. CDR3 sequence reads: CASSLMWTSYEQYF. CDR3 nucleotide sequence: TGTGCCAGCAGTTTAATGTGGACTTCCTACGAGCAGTACTTC.

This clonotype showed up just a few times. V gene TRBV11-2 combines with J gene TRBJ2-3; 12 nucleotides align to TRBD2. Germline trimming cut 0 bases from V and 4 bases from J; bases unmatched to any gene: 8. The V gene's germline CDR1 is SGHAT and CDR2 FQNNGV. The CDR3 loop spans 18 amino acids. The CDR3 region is CASSLDGTSGLRPDTQYF. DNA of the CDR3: TGTGCCAGCAGCTTAGATGGGACTAGCGGGCTTCGGCCAGATACGCAGTATTTT.

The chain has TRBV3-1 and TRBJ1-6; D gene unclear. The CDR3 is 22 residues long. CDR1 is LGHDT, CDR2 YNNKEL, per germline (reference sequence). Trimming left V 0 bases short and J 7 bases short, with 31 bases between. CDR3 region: CASSQEGRKEVRWSGLNSPLHF. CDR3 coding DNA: TGTGCCAGCAGCCAAGAGGGCCGAAAGGAGGTGCGCTGGTCTGGACTAAATTCACCCCTCCACTTT.

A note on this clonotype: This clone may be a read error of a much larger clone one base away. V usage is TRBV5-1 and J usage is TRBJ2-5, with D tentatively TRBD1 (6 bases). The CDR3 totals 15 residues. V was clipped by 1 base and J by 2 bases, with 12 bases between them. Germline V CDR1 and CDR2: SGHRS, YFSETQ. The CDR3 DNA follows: TGCGCCAGCAGCTTGACAGGGCATATACAAGAGACCCAGTACTTC. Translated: CASSLTGHIQETQYF.

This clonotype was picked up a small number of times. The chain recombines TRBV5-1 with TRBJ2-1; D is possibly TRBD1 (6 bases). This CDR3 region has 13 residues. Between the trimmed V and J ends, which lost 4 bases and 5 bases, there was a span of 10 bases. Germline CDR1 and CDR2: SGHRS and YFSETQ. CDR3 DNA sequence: TGCGCCAGCAGCGCCTGGACAGACAATGAGCAGTTCTTC. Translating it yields CASSAWTDNEQFF.

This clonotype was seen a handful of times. CDR3 DNA: TGTGCCAGCAGTTACCGTCGGTCCCGGGACAGACAGAATTCACCCCTCCACTTT. It yields the protein CASSYRRSRDRQNSPLHF. V and J are TRBV6-2 or TRBV6-3 and TRBJ1-6, with 7 bases fitting TRBD1. Losses at the gene ends were 2 bases for V and 7 bases for J; bases not matched to a gene: 14. In germline, CDR1 is MNHEY, CDR2 SVGEGT. The CDR3 covers 18 residues.